The 7 T cell receptor beta chains presented below share a single source sample, sequenced in a study of blood T cell repertoires in COVID-19. Some clones are missing from TCRdb's copy, which holds only in-frame ones; the method was immunoSEQ multiplex PCR. The table includes fewer than 200,000 clones, roughly 80% detected once. The sequenced sample was peripheral blood. The origin of the receptors is a woman in her sixties or seventies with COVID-19, enrolled during active disease.

This chain links TRBV19 with TRBJ1-4, with 8 bases that match TRBD1. The CDR3 contains 15 residues. Germline lookup yields CDR1 LNHDA and CDR2 SQIVND (reference sequence). Trimming took 6 bases from V and 4 from J; bases not matched to a gene: 7. CDR3 amino acids: CASSPRDRNNEKLFF. DNA of the CDR3: TGTGCCAGTAGCCCCCGGGACAGGAATAATGAAAAACTGTTTTTT.

This clone was detected only a few times. The chain joins TRBV4-2 to TRBJ1-1; the D is unclear. Trimming removed 3 bases at V and 3 bases at J, with 11 bases between. The CDR3 sequence is 14 residues long. Germline V CDR1 and CDR2: LGHNA, YNFKEQ. CDR3 coding DNA: TGTGCCAGCAGCCAGTCGTTCATAGACACTGAAGCTTTCTTT. Protein: CASSQSFIDTEAFF.

The genes are TRBV7-2 and TRBJ1-5; a possible D gene is TRBD1 (5 bases). Between the trimmed V and J ends, which lost 2 bases and 3 bases, there was a span of 8 bases. Germline values: CDR1 SGHTA, CDR2 FQGNSA. CDR3 size: 14 residues. CDR3 sequence (DNA): TGTGCCAGCAGCTTATTAGGGGCCAATCAGCCCCAGCATTTT. Translation gives CASSLLGANQPQHF.

The rearrangement uses TRBV19 and TRBJ1-1; 8 nucleotides line up with TRBD1. The CDR3 has 12 amino acids. Looked up from germline, CDR1 is LNHDA and CDR2 is SQIVND (reference sequence). V shed 7 bases, J shed 7 bases, and the junction held 5 bases outside the gene matches. The CDR3 region is CASKVGTGEAFF. In DNA, the CDR3 is TGTGCCAGTAAAGTGGGGACAGGTGAAGCTTTCTTT.

The V call is TRBV12-3 or TRBV12-4, the J call TRBJ1-1; the match to TRBD1 covers 8 bases. The CDR3 is 13 amino acids. Trimming at V came to 6 bases and at J to 5 bases, leaving 5 bases not matched to a gene. The CDR3 here is CASRDREETEAFF. For the CDR3, the DNA is TGTGCCAGCAGGGACAGGGAGGAAACTGAAGCTTTCTTT.

This clone appeared once. The chain recombines TRBV28 with TRBJ2-5; 8 nucleotides align to TRBD2. Germline lookup yields CDR1 MDHEN and CDR2 SYDVKM. The length of the CDR3 is 17 residues. J was trimmed by 7 bases and V by 2 bases; bases with no gene match: 15. The CDR3 DNA follows: TGTGCCAGCAGTTTAGAGGCGGGAGGCGTATCAGGTGGGACCCAGTACTTC. Protein sequence: CASSLEAGGVSGGTQYF. Supplemented by reference TRBV28 and TRBJ2-5, the full variable domain reads DVKVTQSSRYLVKRTGEKVFLECVQDMDHENMFWYRQDPGLGLRLIYFSYDVKMKEKGDIPEGYSVSREKKERFSLILESASTNQTSMYLCASSLEAGGVSGGTQYFGPGTRLLVL.

V usage is TRBV25-1 and J usage is TRBJ2-3; D unclear. The CDR3 is made up of 14 amino acids. V lost 2 bases to trimming and J lost 5 bases, with 11 bases between them. Germline loops: CDR1 MGHDK, CDR2 SYGVNS. CDR3 nucleotide sequence: TGTGCCAGCAGTGAACCCTTTAGTGGAGATACGCAGTATTTT. This gives the protein CASSEPFSGDTQYF. Complete variable domain (other parts from reference TRBV25-1 and TRBJ2-3): EADIYQTPRYLVIGTGKKITLECSQTMGHDKMYWYQQDPGMELHLIHYSYGVNSTEKGDLSSESTVSRIRTEHFPLTLESARPSHTSQYLCASSEPFSGDTQYFGPGTRLTVL.